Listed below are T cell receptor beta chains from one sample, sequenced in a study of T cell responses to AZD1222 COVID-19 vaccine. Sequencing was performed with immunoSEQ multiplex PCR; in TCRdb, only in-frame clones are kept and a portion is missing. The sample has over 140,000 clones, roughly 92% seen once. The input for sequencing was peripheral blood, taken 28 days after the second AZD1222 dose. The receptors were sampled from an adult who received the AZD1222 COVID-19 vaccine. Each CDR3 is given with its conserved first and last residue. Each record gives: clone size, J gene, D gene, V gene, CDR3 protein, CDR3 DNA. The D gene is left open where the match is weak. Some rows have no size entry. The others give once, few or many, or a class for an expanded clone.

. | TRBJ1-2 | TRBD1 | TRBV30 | CAWSPTWTGGYGYTF | TGTGCCTGGAGTCCTACCTGGACAGGGGGCTATGGCTACACCTTC
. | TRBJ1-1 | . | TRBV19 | CASRTIGPRNTEAFF | TGTGCCAGTAGAACGATCGGACCCCGGAACACTGAAGCTTTCTTT
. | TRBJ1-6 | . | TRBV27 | CASSERLGTLHF | TGTGCCAGCAGTGAAAGGTTAGGTACCCTCCACTTT
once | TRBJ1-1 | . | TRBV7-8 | CASSLARWGIRLLTEAFF | TGTGCCAGCAGCTTAGCGCGTTGGGGGATAAGGTTATTGACTGAAGCTTTCTTT
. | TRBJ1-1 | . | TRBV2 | CARGGDTEAFF | TGTGCCAGGGGGGGGGACACTGAAGCTTTCTTT
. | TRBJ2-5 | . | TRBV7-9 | CASRSGQETQYF | TGTGCCAGCAGATCGGGACAAGAGACCCAGTACTTC
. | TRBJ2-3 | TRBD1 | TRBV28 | CATEDRGSTDTQYF | TGTGCCACGGAGGACAGGGGAAGCACAGATACGCAGTATTTT
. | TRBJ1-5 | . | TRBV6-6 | CASSYSPGWTGQPQHF | TGTGCCAGCAGTTACTCCCCTGGATGGACGGGTCAGCCCCAGCATTTT
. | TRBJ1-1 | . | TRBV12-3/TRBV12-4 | CASSADSWAEAFF | TGTGCCAGCAGTGCGGACAGTTGGGCTGAAGCTTTCTTT
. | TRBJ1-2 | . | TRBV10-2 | CASSETGLGVNYGYTF | TGCGCCAGCAGTGAGACCGGCCTTGGCGTTAACTATGGCTACACCTTC
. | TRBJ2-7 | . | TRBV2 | CASTLLQRSSYEQYF | TGTGCCAGCACACTCCTCCAGCGGAGCTCCTACGAGCAGTACTTC
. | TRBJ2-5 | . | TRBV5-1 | CASRRADGETQYF | TGCGCCAGCAGGAGGGCGGACGGGGAGACCCAGTACTTC
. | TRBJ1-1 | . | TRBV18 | CASSPPNTEAFF | TGTGCCAGCTCACCACCAAACACTGAAGCTTTCTTT
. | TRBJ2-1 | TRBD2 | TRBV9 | CASSSRGSGIYNEQFF | TGTGCCAGCAGCTCCCGGGGTAGCGGGATATATAATGAGCAGTTCTTC
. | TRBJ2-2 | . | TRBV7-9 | CASIRRDTGELFF | TGTGCCAGCATCCGGCGGGACACCGGGGAGCTGTTTTTT
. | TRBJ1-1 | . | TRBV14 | CASSQAGAGDTEAFF | TGTGCCAGCAGCCAAGCAGGGGCAGGGGACACTGAAGCTTTCTTT
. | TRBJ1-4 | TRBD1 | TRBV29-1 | CSAAGQGEKLFF | TGCAGCGCCGCAGGACAGGGTGAAAAACTGTTTTTT
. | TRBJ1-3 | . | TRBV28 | CASSTGNTIYF | TGTGCCAGCTCTACAGGAAACACCATATATTTT
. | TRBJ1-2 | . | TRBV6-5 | CASSSDPGRIYGYTF | TGTGCCAGCAGTTCGGACCCGGGACGGATCTATGGCTACACCTTC
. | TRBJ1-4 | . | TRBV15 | CATSRDRVGTGFEEKLFF | TGTGCCACCAGCAGAGATCGTGTAGGTACAGGGTTTGAGGAAAAACTGTTTTTT
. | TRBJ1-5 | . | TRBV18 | CASSTGSNQPQHF | TGTGCCAGCTCAACGGGTTCCAATCAGCCCCAGCATTTT
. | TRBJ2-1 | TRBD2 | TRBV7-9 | CASSFVLAGVNEQFF | TGTGCCAGCAGCTTCGTACTAGCGGGAGTGAATGAGCAGTTCTTC
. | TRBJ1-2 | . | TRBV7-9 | CASRPTTGIGGYTF | TGTGCCAGCAGGCCTACGACCGGCATAGGTGGCTACACCTTC
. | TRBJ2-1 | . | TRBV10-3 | CAISENDEQFF | TGTGCCATCAGTGAGAATGATGAGCAGTTCTTC
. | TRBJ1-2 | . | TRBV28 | CASGGGLNYGYTF | TGTGCCAGCGGGGGGGGTCTTAACTATGGCTACACCTTC
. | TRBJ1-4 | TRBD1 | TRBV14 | CASSARTGHEKLFF | TGTGCCAGCAGCGCCCGGACAGGGCATGAAAAACTGTTTTTT